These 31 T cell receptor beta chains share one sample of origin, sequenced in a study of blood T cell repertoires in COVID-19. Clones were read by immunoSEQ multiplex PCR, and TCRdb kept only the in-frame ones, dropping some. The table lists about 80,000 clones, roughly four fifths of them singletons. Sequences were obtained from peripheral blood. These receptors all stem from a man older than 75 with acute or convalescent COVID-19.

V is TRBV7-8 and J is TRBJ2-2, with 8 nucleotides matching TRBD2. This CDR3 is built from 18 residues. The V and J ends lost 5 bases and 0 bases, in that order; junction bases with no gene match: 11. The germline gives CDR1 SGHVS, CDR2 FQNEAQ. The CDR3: CASSPRGGRLPNTGELFF. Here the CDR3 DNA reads TGTGCCAGCAGCCCTCGGGGGGGCAGGCTCCCGAACACCGGGGAGCTGTTTTTT. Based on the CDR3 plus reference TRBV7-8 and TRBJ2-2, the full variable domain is GAGVSQSPRYKVAKRGQDVALRCDPISGHVSLFWYQQALGQGPEFLTYFQNEAQLDKSGLPSDRFFAERPEGSVSTLKIQRTQQEDSAVYLCASSPRGGRLPNTGELFFGEGSRLTVL.

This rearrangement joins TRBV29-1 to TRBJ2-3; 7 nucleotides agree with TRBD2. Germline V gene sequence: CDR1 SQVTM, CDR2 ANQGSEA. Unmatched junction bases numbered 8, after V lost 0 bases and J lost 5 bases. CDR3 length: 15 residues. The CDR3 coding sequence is TGCAGCGTTGAAGATCCGAGGACTAGTGGAGATACGCAGTATTTT. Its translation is CSVEDPRTSGDTQYF.

The CDR3 DNA follows: TGTGCCAGCAGTGACTCCGAGACAGGGCACGACATTCAGTACTTC. Amino acids: CASSDSETGHDIQYF. This chain uses TRBV6-4 with TRBJ2-4, with 7 bases that match TRBD1. With V trimmed by 0 bases and J by 8 bases, 7 bases remained unmatched. Germline V lookup: CDR1 MRHNA, CDR2 SNTAGT. This CDR3 is built from 15 residues.

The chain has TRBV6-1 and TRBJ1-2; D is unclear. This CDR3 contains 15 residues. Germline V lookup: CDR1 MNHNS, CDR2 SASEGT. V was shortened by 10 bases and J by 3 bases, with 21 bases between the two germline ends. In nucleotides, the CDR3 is TGTGCCACCAGAGGTGGCGGGATCGCTGACTATGGCTACACCTTC. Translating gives CATRGGGIADYGYTF.

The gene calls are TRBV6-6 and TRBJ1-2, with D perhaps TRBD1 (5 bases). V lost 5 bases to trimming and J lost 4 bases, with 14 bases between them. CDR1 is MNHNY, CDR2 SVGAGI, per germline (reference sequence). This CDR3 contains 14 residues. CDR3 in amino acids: CASSTLQASYGYTF. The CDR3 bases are TGTGCCAGCAGTACGCTACAGGCATCCTATGGCTACACCTTC.

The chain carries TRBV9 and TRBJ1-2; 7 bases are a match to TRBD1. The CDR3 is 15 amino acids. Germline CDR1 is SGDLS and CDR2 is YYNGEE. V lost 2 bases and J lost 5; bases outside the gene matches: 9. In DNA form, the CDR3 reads TGTGCCAGCAGCGTCGGGACAGCTATGACTTATGGCTACACCTTC. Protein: CASSVGTAMTYGYTF.

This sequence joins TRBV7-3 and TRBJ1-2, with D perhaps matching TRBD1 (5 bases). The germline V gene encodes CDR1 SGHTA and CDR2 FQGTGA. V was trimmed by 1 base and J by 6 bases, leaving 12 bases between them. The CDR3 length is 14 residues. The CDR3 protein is CASSLIGGVDGYTF. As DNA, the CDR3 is TGTGCCAGCAGCTTAATCGGGGGAGTTGATGGCTACACCTTC.

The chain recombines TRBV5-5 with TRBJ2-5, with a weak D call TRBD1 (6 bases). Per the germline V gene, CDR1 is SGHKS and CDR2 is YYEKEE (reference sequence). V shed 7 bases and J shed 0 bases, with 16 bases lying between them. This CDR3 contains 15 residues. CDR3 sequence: CASFQTGKYQETQYF. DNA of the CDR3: TGTGCCAGCTTTCAGACAGGAAAGTACCAAGAGACCCAGTACTTC.

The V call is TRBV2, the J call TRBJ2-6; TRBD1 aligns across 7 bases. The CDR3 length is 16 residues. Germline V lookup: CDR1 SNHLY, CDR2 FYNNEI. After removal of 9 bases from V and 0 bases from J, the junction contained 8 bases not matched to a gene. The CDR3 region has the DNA TGTGCCAGGCAGGGGGTTCCCTCCTCTGGGGCCAACGTCCTGACTTTC. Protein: CARQGVPSSGANVLTF.

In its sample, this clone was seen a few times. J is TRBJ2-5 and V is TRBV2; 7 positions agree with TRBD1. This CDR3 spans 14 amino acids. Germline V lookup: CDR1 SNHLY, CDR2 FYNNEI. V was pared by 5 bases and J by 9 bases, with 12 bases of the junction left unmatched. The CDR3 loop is CASSWDSEWSPQYF. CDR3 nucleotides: TGTGCCAGCAGTTGGGACAGCGAGTGGTCGCCCCAGTACTTC.

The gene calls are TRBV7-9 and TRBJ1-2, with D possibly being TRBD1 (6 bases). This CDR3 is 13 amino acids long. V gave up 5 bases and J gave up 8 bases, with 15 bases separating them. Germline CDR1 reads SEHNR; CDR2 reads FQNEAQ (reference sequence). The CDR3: CASSLLTGDGYTF. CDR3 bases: TGTGCCAGCAGCCTGTTGACAGGTGACGGCTACACCTTC. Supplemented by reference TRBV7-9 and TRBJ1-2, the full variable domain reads DTGVSQNPRHKITKRGQNVTFRCDPISEHNRLYWYRQTLGQGPEFLTYFQNEAQLEKSRLLSDRFSAERPKGSFSTLEIQRTEQGDSAMYLCASSLLTGDGYTFGSGTRLTVV.

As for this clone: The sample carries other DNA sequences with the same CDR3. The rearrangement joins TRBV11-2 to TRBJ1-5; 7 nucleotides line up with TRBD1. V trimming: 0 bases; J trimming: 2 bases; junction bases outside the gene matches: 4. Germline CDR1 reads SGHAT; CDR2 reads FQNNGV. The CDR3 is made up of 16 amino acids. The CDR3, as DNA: TGTGCCAGCAGCTTAGATCAGGGGGGTGGCAATCAGCCCCAGCATTTT. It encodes CASSLDQGGGNQPQHF.

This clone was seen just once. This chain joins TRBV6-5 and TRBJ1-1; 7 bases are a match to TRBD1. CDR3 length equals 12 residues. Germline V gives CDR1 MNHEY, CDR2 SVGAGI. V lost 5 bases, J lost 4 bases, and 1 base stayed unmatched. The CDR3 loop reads CASSRQGTEAFF. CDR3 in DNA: TGTGCCAGCAGTCGACAGGGCACTGAAGCTTTCTTT.

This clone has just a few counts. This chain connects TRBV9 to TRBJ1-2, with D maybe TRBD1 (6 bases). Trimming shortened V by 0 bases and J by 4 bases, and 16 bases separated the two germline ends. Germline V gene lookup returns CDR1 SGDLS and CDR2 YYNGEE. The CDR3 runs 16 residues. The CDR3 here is CASSVVGAGPSYGYTF. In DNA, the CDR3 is TGTGCCAGCAGCGTAGTGGGGGCAGGCCCAAGCTATGGCTACACCTTC.

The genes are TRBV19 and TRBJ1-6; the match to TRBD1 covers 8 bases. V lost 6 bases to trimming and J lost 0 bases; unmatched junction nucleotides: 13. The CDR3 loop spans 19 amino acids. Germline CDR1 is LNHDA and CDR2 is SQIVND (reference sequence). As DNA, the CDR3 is TGTGCCAGTAGCCATGCACGGGACAGGACCAGCTCCTATAATTCACCCCTCCACTTT. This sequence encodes CASSHARDRTSSYNSPLHF.

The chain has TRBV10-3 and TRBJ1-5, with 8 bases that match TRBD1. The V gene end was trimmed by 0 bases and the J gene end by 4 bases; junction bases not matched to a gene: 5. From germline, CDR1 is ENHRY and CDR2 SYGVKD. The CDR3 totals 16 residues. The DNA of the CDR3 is TGTGCCATCAGTGAGTCGACAGGGGACAAGAATCAGCCCCAGCATTTT. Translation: CAISESTGDKNQPQHF.

DNA of the CDR3: TGTGCCAGCAGCCAGGAGACTAGCGGCAATTCCCAAGAGACCCAGTACTTC. As protein: CASSQETSGNSQETQYF. The gene calls are TRBV4-2 and TRBJ2-5; 9 nucleotides agree with TRBD2. The junction had 9 bases not matched to a gene; V was cut back by 3 bases and J by 1 base. The CDR3 contains 17 residues. Germline assignment: CDR1 LGHNA and CDR2 YNFKEQ.

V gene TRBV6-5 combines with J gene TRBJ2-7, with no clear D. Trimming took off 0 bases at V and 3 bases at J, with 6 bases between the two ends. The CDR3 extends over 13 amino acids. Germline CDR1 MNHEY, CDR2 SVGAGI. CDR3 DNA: TGTGCCAGCAGTTACTCGACAATCTACGAGCAGTACTTC. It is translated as CASSYSTIYEQYF.

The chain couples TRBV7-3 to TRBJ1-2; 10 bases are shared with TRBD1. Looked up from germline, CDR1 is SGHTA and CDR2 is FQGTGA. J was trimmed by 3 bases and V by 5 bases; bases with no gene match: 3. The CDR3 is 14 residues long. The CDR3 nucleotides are TGTGCCAGCAGCCCCGGGACAGGGGACTATGGCTACACCTTC. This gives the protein CASSPGTGDYGYTF.

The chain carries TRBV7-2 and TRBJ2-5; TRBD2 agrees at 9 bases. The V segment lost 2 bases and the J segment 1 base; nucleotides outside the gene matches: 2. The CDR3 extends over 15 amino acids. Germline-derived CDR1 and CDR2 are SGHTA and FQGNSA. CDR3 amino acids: CASSLWRGGQETQYF. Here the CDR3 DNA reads TGTGCCAGCAGCTTATGGCGGGGGGGCCAAGAGACCCAGTACTTC. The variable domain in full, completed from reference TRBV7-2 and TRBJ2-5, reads GAGVSQSPSNKVTEKGKDVELRCDPISGHTALYWYRQSLGQGLEFLIYFQGNSAPDKSGLPSDRFSAERTGGSVSTLTIQRTQQEDSAVYLCASSLWRGGQETQYFGPGTRLLVL.

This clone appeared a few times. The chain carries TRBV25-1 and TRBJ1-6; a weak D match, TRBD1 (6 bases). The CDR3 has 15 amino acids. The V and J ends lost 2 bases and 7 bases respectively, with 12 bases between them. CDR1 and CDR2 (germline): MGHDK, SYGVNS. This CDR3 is CASSEGQQQNSPLHF. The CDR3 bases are TGTGCCAGCAGTGAAGGACAGCAGCAGAATTCACCCCTCCACTTT.

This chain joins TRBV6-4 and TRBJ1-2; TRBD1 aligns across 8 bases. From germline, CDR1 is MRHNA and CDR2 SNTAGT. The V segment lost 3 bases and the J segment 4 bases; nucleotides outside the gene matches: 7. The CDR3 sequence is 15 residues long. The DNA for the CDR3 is TGTGCCAGCAGTGATATTGCAGGGGGCGCCTATGGCTACACCTTC. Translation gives CASSDIAGGAYGYTF.

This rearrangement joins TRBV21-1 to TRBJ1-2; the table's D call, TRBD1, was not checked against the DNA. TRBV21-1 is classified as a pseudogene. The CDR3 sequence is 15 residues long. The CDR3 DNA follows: TGTGCCAGCAGCTTGCAGGGGGCGCGGAACTATGGCTACACCTTC. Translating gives CASSLQGARNYGYTF.

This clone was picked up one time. The CDR3 DNA reads TGTGCCAGCAGCGCCCTACCCGACTGGCGCTCTGGAAACACCATATATTTT. Protein product: CASSALPDWRSGNTIYF. The gene calls are TRBV9 and TRBJ1-3; D gene ambiguous. The CDR3 is 17 residues long. Germline lookup yields CDR1 SGDLS and CDR2 YYNGEE. V was shortened by 3 bases and J by 0 bases, with 16 bases between the two germline ends.

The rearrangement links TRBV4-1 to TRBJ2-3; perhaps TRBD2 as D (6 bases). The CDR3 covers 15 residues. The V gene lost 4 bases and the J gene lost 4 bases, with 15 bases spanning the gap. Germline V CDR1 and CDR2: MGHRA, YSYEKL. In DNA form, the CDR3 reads TGCGCCAGCAGCCTAACCTTGGGACTCGCAGATACGCAGTATTTT. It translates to CASSLTLGLADTQYF.

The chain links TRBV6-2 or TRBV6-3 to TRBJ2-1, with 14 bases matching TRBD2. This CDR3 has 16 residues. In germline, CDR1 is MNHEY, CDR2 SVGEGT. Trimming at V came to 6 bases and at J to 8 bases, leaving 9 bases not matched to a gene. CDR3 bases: TGTGCCAGCAGCCCGACTAGCGGGGGGGCATGGTATGAGCAGTTCTTC. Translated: CASSPTSGGAWYEQFF.

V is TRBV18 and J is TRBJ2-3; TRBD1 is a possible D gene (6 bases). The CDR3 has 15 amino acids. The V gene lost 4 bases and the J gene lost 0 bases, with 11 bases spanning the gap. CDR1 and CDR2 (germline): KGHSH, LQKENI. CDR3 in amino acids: CASSRQDTSTDTQYF. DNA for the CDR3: TGTGCCAGCTCACGACAGGACACTAGCACAGATACGCAGTATTTT.

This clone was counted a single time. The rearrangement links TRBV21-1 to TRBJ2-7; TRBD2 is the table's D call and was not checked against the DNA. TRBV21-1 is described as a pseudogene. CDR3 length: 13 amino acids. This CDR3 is CASSKEASFEQYF. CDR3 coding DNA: TGTGCCAGCAGCAAAGAGGCTAGCTTCGAGCAGTACTTC.

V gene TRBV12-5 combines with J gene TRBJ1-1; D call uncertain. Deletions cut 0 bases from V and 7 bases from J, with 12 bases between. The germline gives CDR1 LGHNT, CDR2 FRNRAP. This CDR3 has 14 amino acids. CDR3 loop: CASGLVSGGGEAFF. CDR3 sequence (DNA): TGTGCTAGTGGTTTGGTTTCTGGCGGCGGTGAAGCTTTCTTT.

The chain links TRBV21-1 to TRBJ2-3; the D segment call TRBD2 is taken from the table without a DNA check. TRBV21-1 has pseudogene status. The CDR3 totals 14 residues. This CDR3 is CASSKARITDTQYF. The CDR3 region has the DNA TGTGCCAGCAGCAAAGCGCGAATCACAGATACGCAGTATTTT.

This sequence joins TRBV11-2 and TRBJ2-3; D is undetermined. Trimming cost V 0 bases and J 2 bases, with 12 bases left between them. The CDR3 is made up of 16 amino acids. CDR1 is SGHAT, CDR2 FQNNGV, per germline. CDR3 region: CASSLDHGRLTDTQYF. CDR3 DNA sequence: TGTGCCAGCAGCTTAGATCATGGCCGCCTCACAGATACGCAGTATTTT. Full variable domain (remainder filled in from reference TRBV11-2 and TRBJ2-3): EAGVAQSPRYKIIEKRQSVAFWCNPISGHATLYWYQQILGQGPKLLIQFQNNGVVDDSQLPKDRFSAERLKGVDSTLKIQPAKLEDSAVYLCASSLDHGRLTDTQYFGPGTRLTVL.